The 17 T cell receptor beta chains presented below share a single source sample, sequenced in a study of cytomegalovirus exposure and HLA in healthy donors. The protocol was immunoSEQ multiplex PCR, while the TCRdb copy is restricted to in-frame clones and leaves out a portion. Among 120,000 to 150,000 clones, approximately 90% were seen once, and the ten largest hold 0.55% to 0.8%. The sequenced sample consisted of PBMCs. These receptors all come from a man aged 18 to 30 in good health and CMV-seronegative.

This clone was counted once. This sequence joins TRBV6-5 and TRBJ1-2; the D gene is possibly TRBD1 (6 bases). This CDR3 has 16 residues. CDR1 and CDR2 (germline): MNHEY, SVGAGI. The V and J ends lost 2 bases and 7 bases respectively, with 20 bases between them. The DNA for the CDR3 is TGTGCCAGCAGTTACGCTTACCCCTCAGGGGCAGGTGGCTACACCTTC. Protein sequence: CASSYAYPSGAGGYTF.

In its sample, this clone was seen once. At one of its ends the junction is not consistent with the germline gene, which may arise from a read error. The CDR3 sequence is CASSHRQGSENRF. The CDR3 region has the DNA TGCGCCAGCAGCCACCGACAGGGGAGCGAAAATCGCTTT. J is TRBJ1-1 and V is TRBV4-1; the match to TRBD1 covers 8 bases. Germline V gene sequence: CDR1 MGHRA, CDR2 YSYEKL. The CDR3 runs to 13 residues.

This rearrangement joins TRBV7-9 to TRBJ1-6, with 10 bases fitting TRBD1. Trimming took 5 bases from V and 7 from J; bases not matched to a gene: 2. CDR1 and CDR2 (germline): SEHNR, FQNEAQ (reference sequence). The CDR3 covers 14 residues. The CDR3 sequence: CASSRDRGNSPLHF. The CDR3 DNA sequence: TGTGCCAGCAGCCGGGACAGGGGCAATTCACCCCTCCACTTT.

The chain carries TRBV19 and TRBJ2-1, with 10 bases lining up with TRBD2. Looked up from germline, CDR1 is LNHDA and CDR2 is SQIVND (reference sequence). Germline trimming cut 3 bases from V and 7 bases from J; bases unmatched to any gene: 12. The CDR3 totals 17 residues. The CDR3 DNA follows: TGTGCCAGTAGTATTCTCTGGGCTAGCGGGAGTACGAATGAGCAGTTCTTC. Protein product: CASSILWASGSTNEQFF.

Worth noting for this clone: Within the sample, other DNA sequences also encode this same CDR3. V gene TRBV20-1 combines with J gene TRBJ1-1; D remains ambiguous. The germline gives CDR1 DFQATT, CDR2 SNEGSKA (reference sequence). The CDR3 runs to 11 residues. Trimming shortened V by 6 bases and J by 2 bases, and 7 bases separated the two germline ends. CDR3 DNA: TGCAGTGCCAGACAAAACACTGAAGCTTTCTTT. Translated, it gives CSARQNTEAFF.

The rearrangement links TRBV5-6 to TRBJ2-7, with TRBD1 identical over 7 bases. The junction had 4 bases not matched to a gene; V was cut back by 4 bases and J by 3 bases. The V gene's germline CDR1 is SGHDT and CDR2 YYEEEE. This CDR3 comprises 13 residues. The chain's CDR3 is CASSLDRVYEQYV. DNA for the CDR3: TGTGCCAGCAGCCTCGACAGGGTCTACGAGCAGTACGTC.

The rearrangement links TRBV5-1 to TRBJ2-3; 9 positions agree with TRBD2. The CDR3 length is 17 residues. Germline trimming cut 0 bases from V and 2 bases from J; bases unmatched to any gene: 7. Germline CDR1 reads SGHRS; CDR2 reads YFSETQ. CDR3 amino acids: CASSLVWREGFTDTQYF. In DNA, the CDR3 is TGCGCCAGCAGCTTGGTGTGGCGGGAGGGGTTCACAGATACGCAGTATTTT. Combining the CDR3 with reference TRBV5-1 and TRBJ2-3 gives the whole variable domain KAGVTQTPRYLIKTRGQQVTLSCSPISGHRSVSWYQQTPGQGLQFLFEYFSETQRNKGNFPGRFSGRQFSNSRSEMNVSTLELGDSALYLCASSLVWREGFTDTQYFGPGTRLTVL.

CDR3 DNA: TGTGCCAGCAGTGATCTTCGGGTTTTCTACGAGCAGTACGTC. It is translated as CASSDLRVFYEQYV. The chain links TRBV2 to TRBJ2-7; D not certain. In germline, CDR1 is SNHLY, CDR2 FYNNEI. Deletions cut 3 bases from V and 3 bases from J, with 12 bases between. The CDR3 extends over 14 amino acids.

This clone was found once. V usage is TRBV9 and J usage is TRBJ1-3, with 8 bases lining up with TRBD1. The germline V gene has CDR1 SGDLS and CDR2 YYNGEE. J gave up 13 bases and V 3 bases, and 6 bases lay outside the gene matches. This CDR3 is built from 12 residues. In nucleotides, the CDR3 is TGTGCCAGCAGCGCCCCGACAGGGGTTATATATTTT. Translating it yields CASSAPTGVIYF.

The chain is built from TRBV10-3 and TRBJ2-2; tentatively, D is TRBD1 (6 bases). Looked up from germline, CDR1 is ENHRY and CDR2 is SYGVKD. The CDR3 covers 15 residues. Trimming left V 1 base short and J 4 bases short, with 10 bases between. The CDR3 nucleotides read TGTGCCATCAGTGAGTACAGGGAGAGCACCGGGGAGCTGTTTTTT. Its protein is CAISEYRESTGELFF.

The CDR3 protein is CASKGGENTEAFF. The DNA for the CDR3 is TGTGCCAGCAAAGGGGGAGAGAACACTGAAGCTTTCTTT. V gene TRBV6-5 combines with J gene TRBJ1-1, with D possibly TRBD1 on 6 matching bases. The CDR3 has 13 amino acids. V lost 7 bases to trimming and J lost 1 base, with 10 bases between them. Germline CDR1 is MNHEY and CDR2 is SVGAGI.

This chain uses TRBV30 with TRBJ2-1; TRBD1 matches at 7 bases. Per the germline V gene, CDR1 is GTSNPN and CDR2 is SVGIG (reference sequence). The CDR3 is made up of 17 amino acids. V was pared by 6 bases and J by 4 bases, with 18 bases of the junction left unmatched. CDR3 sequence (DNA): TGTGCCTGCCCGAGGGGGCTGGGGCGGGTCGGGTACAATGAGCAGTTCTTC. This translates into CACPRGLGRVGYNEQFF. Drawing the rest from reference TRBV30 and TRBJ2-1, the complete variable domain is SQTIHQWPATLVQPVGSPLSLECTVEGTSNPNLYWYRQAAGRGLQLLFYSVGIGQISSEVPQNLSASRPQDRQFILSSKKLLLSDSGFYLCACPRGLGRVGYNEQFFGPGTRLTVL.

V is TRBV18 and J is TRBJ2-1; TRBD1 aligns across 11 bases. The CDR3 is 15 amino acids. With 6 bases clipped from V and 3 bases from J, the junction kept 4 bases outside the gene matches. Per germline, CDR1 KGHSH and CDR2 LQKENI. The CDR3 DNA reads TGTGCCAGCTCCCGCGGGACAGGGGGCTACAATGAGCAGTTCTTC. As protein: CASSRGTGGYNEQFF.

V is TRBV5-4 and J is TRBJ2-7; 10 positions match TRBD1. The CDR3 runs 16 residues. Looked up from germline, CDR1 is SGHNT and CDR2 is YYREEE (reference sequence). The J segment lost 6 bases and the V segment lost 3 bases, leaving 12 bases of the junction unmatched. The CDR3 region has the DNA TGTGCCAGCAGCTCAGATCTCCTGACAGGGGGCCTCGAGCAGTACTTC. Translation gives CASSSDLLTGGLEQYF.

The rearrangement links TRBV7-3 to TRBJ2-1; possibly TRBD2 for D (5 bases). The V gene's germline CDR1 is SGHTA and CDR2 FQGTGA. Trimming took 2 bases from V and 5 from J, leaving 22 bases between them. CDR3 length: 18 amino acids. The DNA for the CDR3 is TGTGCCAGCAGCTTAGTCGAACGGAGGACCACAACCAACAATGAGCAGTTCTTC. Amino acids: CASSLVERRTTTNNEQFF.

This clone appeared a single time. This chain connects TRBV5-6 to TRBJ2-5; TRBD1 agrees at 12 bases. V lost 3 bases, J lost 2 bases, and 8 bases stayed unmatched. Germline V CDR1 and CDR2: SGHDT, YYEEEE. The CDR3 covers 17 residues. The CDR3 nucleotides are TGTGCCAGCAGCTCGCCGGGACAGGGGGCGAGGCAAGAGACCCAGTACTTC. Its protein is CASSSPGQGARQETQYF.

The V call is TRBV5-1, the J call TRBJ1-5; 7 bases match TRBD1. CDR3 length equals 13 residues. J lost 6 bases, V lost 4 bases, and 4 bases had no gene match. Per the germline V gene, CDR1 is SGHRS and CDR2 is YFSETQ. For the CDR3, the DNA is TGCGCCAGCAGCCCACAGGGGAGTCAGCCCCAGCATTTT. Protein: CASSPQGSQPQHF.